These 16 T cell receptor beta chains were sequenced from one sample in a study of blood T cell repertoires in COVID-19. The data were produced by immunoSEQ multiplex PCR, yet TCRdb's version contains in-frame clones alone and is incomplete. The sample holds 200,000 to 250,000 clones, roughly 86% seen once. The sample comprised peripheral blood. The receptor source for this set is a woman in her sixties or seventies with acute or convalescent COVID-19.

The V gene is TRBV7-6, the J gene TRBJ1-2, with 9 bases lining up with TRBD1. The CDR3 totals 16 residues. Germline CDR1 and CDR2: SGHVS and FNYEAQ. The ends lost 2 bases at V and 0 bases at J; junction bases unmatched: 4. The CDR3 spells CASSLSGTGTNYGYTF. DNA of the CDR3: TGTGCCAGCAGCTTATCCGGGACAGGGACTAACTATGGCTACACCTTC.

V usage is TRBV30 and J usage is TRBJ1-5; TRBD1 is a possible D gene (6 bases). The CDR3 is 15 amino acids. Germline V gene sequence: CDR1 GTSNPN, CDR2 SVGIG (reference sequence). V was pared by 5 bases and J by 2 bases, with 16 bases between. CDR3 amino acids: CAWGPRGHGNQPQHF. DNA for the CDR3: TGTGCCTGGGGCCCCCGGGGACATGGCAATCAGCCCCAGCATTTT.

V usage is TRBV27 and J usage is TRBJ2-1; tentative D call: TRBD2 (10 bases). This CDR3 is 16 amino acids long. V gave up 5 bases and J gave up 6 bases, with 20 bases separating them. Looked up from germline, CDR1 is MNHEY and CDR2 is SMNVEV (reference sequence). CDR3 bases: TGTGCCAGCAGTCCGGAACTAGCGGGACAGGGCAATGAGCAGTTCTTC. Translating gives CASSPELAGQGNEQFF.

The rearrangement uses TRBV11-2 and TRBJ2-3; tentative D call: TRBD1 (5 bases). V was pared by 1 base and J by 5 bases, with 13 bases between. The CDR3 sequence is 15 residues long. Germline assignment: CDR1 SGHAT and CDR2 FQNNGV. The DNA of the CDR3 is TGTGCCAGCAGCTTAGTGCAGGGTCAGAGAGATACGCAGTATTTT. Its protein product is CASSLVQGQRDTQYF.

V is TRBV3-1 (or the pseudogene TRBV3-2) and J is TRBJ1-2; no clear D. Germline loops: CDR1 LGHDT, CDR2 YNNKEL (reference sequence). This CDR3 is 11 amino acids long. The germline V and J ends were trimmed by 4 bases and 4 bases, with 4 bases remaining between them. The DNA of the CDR3 is TGTGCCAGCAGCCTCGGCTATGGCTACACCTTC. Its translation: CASSLGYGYTF.

This clone was detected a few times. Other nucleotide sequences in the sample specify the same CDR3. The chain combines TRBV5-1 with TRBJ2-7; TRBD1 matches at 7 bases. Trimming at V came to 4 bases and at J to 4 bases, leaving 5 bases not matched to a gene. This CDR3 has 13 amino acids. CDR1 and CDR2 from the germline V gene are SGHRS and YFSETQ. The CDR3 DNA reads as TGCGCCAGCAGCCCAGGGACAGTATACGAGCAGTACTTC. The encoded protein is CASSPGTVYEQYF.

The chain has TRBV21-1 and TRBJ2-6; the D segment call TRBD1 is taken from the table without a DNA check. TRBV21-1 is a pseudogene segment. This CDR3 spans 17 amino acids. The CDR3 DNA follows: TGTGCCAGCACCCCCAGGGGGCAATTTTCTGGGGCCAACGTCCTGACTTTC. The encoded protein is CASTPRGQFSGANVLTF.

The table lists this clone with a few counts. The V gene is TRBV19, the J gene TRBJ1-6, with 11 bases matching TRBD1. The CDR3 is 14 amino acids. Losses at the gene ends were 5 bases for V and 10 bases for J; bases not matched to a gene: 4. The germline V gene encodes CDR1 LNHDA and CDR2 SQIVND (reference sequence). The CDR3 spells CASSEDRGQSPLHF. In DNA, the CDR3 is TGTGCCAGTAGTGAGGACAGGGGGCAGTCACCCCTCCACTTT.

V and J are TRBV5-6 and TRBJ2-5; 8 bases are shared with TRBD2. CDR3 length equals 14 residues. Germline CDR1 reads SGHDT; CDR2 reads YYEEEE. The ends lost 2 bases at V and 5 bases at J; junction bases unmatched: 5. The CDR3 is CASSFSREEETQYF. The CDR3 DNA follows: TGTGCCAGCAGCTTCTCGCGGGAGGAGGAGACCCAGTACTTC.

This clone was seen just once. The chain employs TRBV9 and TRBJ1-3, with 8 bases that match TRBD1. The CDR3 extends over 14 amino acids. With 3 bases clipped from V and 2 bases from J, the junction kept 1 base outside the gene matches. Germline CDR1 and CDR2: SGDLS and YYNGEE. As DNA, the CDR3 is TGTGCCAGCAGCGCAGGGGGCCCTGGAAACACCATATATTTT. Protein sequence: CASSAGGPGNTIYF. Together with reference TRBV9 and TRBJ1-3, the CDR3 gives the full variable domain: DSGVTQTPKHLITATGQRVTLRCSPRSGDLSVYWYQQSLDQGLQFLIQYYNGEERAKGNILERFSAQQFPDLHSELNLSSLELGDSALYFCASSAGGPGNTIYFGEGSWLTVV.

The chain has TRBV6-1 and TRBJ1-2; 7 nucleotides agree with TRBD1. With V trimmed by 2 bases and J by 0 bases, 9 bases remained unmatched. This CDR3 contains 17 residues. The germline V gene encodes CDR1 MNHNS and CDR2 SASEGT. The CDR3 region has the DNA TGTGCCAGCAGTGAACATGGATTGGACAGGACTAACTATGGCTACACCTTC. Its translation: CASSEHGLDRTNYGYTF.

The chain joins TRBV11-2 to TRBJ2-7, with 8 bases aligning to TRBD2. CDR1 and CDR2 (germline): SGHAT, FQNNGV. CDR3 size: 18 residues. The trim removed 4 bases at V and 0 bases at J, leaving 14 bases unmatched. CDR3 sequence: CASSSFRLAGLSSYEQYF. The CDR3 region has the DNA TGTGCCAGCAGCTCCTTCCGCTTAGCGGGGCTAAGCTCCTACGAGCAGTACTTC.

The J gene is TRBJ1-6, the V gene TRBV7-6, with D tentatively TRBD1 (5 bases). Germline assignment: CDR1 SGHVS and CDR2 FNYEAQ. Trimming pared 1 base from V and 8 bases from J, leaving 12 bases between. CDR3 length: 15 amino acids. CDR3: CASSLDVRVHSPLHF. CDR3 in DNA: TGTGCCAGCAGCTTAGACGTCAGGGTCCATTCACCCCTCCACTTT.

This sequence joins TRBV21-1 and TRBJ2-6; the DNA was not used to check the table's D call, TRBD2. TRBV21-1 is classified as a pseudogene. The CDR3 runs to 16 residues. In DNA form, the CDR3 reads TGTGCCAGCAGCAAAAAGAGGGAACGTGGGGCCAACGTCCTGACTTTC. Amino acids: CASSKKRERGANVLTF.

This chain connects TRBV19 to TRBJ1-2; no firm D call. V was cut by 2 bases and J by 9 bases, with 16 bases left in between. Germline CDR1 reads LNHDA; CDR2 reads SQIVND (reference sequence). The CDR3 covers 14 residues. The CDR3 here is CASSIQDASKSYTF. CDR3 DNA: TGTGCCAGTAGTATACAGGATGCGAGCAAAAGCTACACCTTC. The full variable domain, its missing parts supplied by reference TRBV19 and TRBJ1-2, is DGGITQSPKYLFRKEGQNVTLSCEQNLNHDAMYWYRQDPGQGLRLIYYSQIVNDFQKGDIAEGYSVSREKKESFPLTVTSAQKNPTAFYLCASSIQDASKSYTFGSGTRLTVV.

The chain employs TRBV7-3 and TRBJ1-1; TRBD1 matches at 9 bases. CDR1 and CDR2 (germline): SGHTA, FQGTGA. The CDR3 is made up of 14 amino acids. V shed 5 bases and J 7 bases; nucleotides not matched to a gene: 8. The CDR3 nucleotides read TGTGCCAGCAGCCTACAGGGGGCGCGGGATGAAGCTTTCTTT. It yields the protein CASSLQGARDEAFF.